The present TCR beta chain was sequenced within a study of cytomegalovirus exposure and HLA in healthy donors. Germline values: CDR1 SGHAT, CDR2 FQNNGV. The V and J ends lost 8 bases and 5 bases respectively, with 16 bases between them. The CDR3 loop spans 14 amino acids. A multiplex PCR was run with 60 Vbeta primers and 13 Jbeta primers. The protocol was immunoSEQ multiplex PCR, while the TCRdb copy is restricted to in-frame clones and leaves out a portion. The sample contains roughly 200,000 clones, 79% of which appear only once. Remarks on this clone: The antigen is undetermined.

Broader study findings: Sequencing likely produced, as an artifact, a cluster of highly shared sequence variants.

What was sequenced was PBMCs. The sequence was obtained from a woman in her twenties or thirties in good health and CMV-seropositive. The chain couples TRBV11-2 to TRBJ2-1; tentatively, D is TRBD2 (5 bases). This chain's CDR3 is CASGRLPNNNEQFF. CDR3 bases: TGTGCCAGCGGGAGACTACCAAATAACAATGAGCAGTTCTTC.